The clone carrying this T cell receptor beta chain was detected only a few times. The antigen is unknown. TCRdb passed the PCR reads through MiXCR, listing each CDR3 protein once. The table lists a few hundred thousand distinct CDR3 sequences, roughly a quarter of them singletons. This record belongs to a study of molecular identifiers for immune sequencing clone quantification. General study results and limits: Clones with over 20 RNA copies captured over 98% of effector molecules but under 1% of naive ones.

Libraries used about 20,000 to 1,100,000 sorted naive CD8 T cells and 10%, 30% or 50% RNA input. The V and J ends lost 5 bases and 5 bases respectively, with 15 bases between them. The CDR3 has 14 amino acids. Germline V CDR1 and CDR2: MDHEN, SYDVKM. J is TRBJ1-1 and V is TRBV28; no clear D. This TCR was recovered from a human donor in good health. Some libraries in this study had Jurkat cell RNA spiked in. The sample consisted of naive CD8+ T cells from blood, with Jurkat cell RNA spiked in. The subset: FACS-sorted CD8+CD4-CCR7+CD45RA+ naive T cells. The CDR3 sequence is CASSHPYAGTEAFF. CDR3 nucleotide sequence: TGTGCCAGCAGTCACCCTTATGCTGGTACTGAAGCTTTCTTT.